This TCR beta chain originates from a study of cytomegalovirus exposure and HLA in healthy donors. Germline CDR1 and CDR2: MNHNS and SASEGT. The CDR3 is 17 amino acids. The V gene end was trimmed by 2 bases and the J gene end by 0 bases; junction bases not matched to a gene: 4. A multiplex PCR was run with 60 Vbeta primers and 13 Jbeta primers. Repertoires were generated with immunoSEQ multiplex PCR, while TCRdb's copy carries only in-frame clones and drops some. The table shows some 180,000 clones, with about 79% occurring only once. The material sequenced was PBMCs. The source of this sequence is a man younger than 35 in good health and CMV-seronegative. The chain links TRBV6-1 to TRBJ2-4, with TRBD1 identical over 10 bases. Here the CDR3 reads CASSEKGQGVAKNIQYF. DNA of the CDR3: TGTGCCAGCAGTGAAAAAGGACAGGGGGTAGCCAAAAACATTCAGTACTTC.